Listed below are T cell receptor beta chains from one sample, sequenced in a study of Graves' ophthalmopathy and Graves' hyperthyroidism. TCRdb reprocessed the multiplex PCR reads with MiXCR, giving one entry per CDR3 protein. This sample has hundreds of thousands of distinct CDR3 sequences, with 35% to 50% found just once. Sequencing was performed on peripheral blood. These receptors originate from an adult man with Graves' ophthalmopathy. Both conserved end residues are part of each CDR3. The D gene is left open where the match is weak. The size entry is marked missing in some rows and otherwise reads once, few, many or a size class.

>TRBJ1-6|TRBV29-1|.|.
TGCAGCGTAAGGGAGGCGGGGAAAAATCAGCCCCTCCACTTT
CSVREAGKNQPLHF
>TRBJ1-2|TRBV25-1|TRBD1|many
TGTGCCAGCAGTCCCCGGACAGGGGTAAGCTACACCTTC
CASSPRTGVSYTF
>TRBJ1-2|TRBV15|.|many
TGTGCCACCAGCAGAGGGGCGGGGACTATGGGAGGCTACACCTTC
CATSRGAGTMGGYTF
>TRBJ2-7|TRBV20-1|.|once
TGCAGTGCTAGACCGGCTCGTTCCTACGAGCAGTACTTC
CSARPARSYEQYF
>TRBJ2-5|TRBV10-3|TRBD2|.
TGTGCCATCAGTTACCTGGGACTAGCGGGAGGAGAGGGCCAAGAGACCCAGTACTTC
CAISYLGLAGGEGQETQYF
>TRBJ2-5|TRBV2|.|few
TGTGCCAGCAGTTACGGGGGACAGAGACAAGAGACCCAGTACTTC
CASSYGGQRQETQYF
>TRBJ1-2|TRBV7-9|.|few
TGTGCCAGCAGCCCGACGGACAATAACTATGGCTACACCTTC
CASSPTDNNYGYTF
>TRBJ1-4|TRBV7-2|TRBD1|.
TGTGCCAGCAGCTCCAGGACAGGTTTT
CASSSRTGF
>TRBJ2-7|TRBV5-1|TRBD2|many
TGTGCCAGCAGCCCACGGACTAGCGGGAGTTACGAGCAGTACTTC
CASSPRTSGSYEQYF
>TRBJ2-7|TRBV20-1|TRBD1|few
TGCAGTGCCGGGACAGGGAACTGGGAGCAGTACTTC
CSAGTGNWEQYF
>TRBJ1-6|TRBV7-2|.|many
TGTGCCAGCAGCGCCCTCCCCAATTCACCCCTCCACTTT
CASSALPNSPLHF
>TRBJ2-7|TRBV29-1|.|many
TGCAGCGTTCAAGCTTACTTCTCCTACGAGCAGTACTTC
CSVQAYFSYEQYF
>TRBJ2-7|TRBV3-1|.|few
TGTGCCAGCAGCCACTCTATCGTCTCCGAGCAGTACTTC
CASSHSIVSEQYF
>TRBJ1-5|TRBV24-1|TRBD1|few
TGTGCCAGCGGGGAGCCAGGGGGTCGGCCCCAGCATTTT
CASGEPGGRPQHF